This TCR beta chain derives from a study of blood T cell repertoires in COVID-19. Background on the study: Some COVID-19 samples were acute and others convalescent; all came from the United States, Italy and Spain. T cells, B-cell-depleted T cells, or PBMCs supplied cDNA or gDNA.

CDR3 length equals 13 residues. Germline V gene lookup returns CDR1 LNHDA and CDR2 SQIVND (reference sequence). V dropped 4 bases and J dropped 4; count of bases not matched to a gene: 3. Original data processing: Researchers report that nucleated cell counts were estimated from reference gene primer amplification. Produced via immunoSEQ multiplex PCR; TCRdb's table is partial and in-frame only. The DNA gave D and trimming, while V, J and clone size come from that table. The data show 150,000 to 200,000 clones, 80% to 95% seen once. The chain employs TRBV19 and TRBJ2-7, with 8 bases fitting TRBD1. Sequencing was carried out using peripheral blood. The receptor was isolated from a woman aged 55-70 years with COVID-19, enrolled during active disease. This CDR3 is CASSTTGAYEQYF. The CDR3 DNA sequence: TGTGCCAGTAGTACGACAGGGGCTTACGAGCAGTACTTC.